This T cell receptor beta chain is drawn from a study of T cells in Graves' hyperthyroidism and ophthalmopathy. On the study more broadly: Once the initial diagnosis was made, peripheral blood was obtained before any treatment.

This clonotype was observed many times. The antigen is undetermined. It was RNA transcripts that yielded the amplified TCR beta CDR3 regions. HTBI primers were the set used in a first-round RT-PCR of the TCR CDR3. TCRdb re-derived calls from the multiplex PCR reads in MiXCR, one entry per CDR3 protein. The sample lists about 620,000 distinct CDR3 sequences; 15% to 20% were seen once. The CDR3 is made up of 16 amino acids. Looked up from germline, CDR1 is SGHVS and CDR2 is FNYEAQ. Between the trimmed V and J ends, which lost 6 bases and 2 bases, there was a span of 18 bases. Study outcomes and limitations: In blood, most of the thyroid clonotypes expanded above 0.001 were also present. Ophthalmopathy was identified by the model a median around 6 months ahead of onset.

This receptor was obtained from a woman aged 25 to 39 with Graves' hyperthyroidism. Sample: blood. V and J are TRBV7-6 and TRBJ2-3; no firm D call. CDR3 sequence reads: CASSPLSTITTDTQYF. CDR3 nucleotide sequence: TGTGCCAGCAGTCCCCTGAGTACGATAACCACAGATACGCAGTATTTT.